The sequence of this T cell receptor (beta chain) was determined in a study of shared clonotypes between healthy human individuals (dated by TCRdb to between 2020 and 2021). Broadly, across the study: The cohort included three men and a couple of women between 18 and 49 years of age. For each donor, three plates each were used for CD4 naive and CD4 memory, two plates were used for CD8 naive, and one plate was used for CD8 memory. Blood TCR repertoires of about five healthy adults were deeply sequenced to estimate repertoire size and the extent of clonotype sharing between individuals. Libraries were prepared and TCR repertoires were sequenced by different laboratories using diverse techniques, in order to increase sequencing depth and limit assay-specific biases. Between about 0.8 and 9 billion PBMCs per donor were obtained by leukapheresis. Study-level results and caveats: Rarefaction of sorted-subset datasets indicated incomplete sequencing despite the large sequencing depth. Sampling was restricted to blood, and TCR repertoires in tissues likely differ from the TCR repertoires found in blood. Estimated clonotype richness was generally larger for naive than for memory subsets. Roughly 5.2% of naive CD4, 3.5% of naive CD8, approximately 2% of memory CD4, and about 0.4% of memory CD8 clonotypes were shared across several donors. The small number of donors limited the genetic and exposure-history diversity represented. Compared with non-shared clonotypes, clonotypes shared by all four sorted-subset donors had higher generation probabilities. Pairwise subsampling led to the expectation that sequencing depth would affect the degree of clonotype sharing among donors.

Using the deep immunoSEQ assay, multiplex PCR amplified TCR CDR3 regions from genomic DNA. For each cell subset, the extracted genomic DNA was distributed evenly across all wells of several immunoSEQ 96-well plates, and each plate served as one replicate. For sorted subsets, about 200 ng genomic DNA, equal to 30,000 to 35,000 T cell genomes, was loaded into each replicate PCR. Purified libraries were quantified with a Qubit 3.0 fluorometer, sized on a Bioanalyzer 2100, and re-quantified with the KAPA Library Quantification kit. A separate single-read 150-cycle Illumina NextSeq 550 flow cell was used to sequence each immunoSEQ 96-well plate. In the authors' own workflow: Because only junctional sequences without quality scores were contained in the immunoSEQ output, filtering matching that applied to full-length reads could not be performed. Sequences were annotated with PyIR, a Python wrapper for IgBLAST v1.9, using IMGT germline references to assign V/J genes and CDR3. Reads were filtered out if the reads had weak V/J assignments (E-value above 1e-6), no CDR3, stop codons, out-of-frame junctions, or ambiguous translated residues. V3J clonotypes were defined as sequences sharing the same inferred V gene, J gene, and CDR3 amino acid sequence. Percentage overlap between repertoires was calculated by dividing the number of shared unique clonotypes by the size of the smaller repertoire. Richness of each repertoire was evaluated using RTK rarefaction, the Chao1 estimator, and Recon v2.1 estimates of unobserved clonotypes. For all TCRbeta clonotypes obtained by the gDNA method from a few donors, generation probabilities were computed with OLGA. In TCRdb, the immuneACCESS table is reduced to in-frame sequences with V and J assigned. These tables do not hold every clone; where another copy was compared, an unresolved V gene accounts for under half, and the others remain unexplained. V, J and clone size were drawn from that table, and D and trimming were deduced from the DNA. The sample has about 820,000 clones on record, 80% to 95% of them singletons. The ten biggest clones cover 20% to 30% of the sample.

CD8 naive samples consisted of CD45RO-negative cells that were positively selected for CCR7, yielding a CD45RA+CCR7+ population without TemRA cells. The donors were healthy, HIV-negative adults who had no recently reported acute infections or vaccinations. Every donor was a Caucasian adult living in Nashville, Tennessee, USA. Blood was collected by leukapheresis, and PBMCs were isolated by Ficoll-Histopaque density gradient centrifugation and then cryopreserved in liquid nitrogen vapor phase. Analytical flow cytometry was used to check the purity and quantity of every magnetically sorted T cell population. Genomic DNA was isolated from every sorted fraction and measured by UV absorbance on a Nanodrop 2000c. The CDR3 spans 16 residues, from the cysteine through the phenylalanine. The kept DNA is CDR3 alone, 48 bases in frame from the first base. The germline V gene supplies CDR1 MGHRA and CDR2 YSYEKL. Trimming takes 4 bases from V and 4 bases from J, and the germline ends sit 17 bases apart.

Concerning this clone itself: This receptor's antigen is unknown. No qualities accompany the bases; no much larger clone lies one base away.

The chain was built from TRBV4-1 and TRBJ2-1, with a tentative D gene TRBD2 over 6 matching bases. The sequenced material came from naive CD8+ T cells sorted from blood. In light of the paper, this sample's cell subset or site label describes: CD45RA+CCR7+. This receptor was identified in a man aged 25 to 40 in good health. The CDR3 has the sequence CASSPLAERVYNEQFF. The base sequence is TGCGCCAGCAGCCCCCTCGCTGAGCGGGTGTACAATGAGCAGTTCTTC.